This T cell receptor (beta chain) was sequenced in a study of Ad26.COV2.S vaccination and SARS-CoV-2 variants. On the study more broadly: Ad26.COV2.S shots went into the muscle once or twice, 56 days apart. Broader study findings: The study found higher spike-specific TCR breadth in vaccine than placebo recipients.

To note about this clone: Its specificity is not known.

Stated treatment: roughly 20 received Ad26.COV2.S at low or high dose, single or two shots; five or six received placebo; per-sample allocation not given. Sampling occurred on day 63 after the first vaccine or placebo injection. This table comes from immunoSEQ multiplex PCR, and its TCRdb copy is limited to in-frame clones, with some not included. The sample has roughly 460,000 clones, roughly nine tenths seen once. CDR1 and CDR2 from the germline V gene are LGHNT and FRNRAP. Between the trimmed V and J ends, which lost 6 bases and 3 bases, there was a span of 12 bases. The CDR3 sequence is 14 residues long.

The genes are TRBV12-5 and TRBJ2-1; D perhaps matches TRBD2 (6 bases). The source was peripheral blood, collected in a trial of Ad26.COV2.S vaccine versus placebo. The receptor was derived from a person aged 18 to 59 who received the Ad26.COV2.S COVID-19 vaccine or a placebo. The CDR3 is CASGRDSVYNEQFF. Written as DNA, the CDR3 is TGTGCTAGTGGAAGGGACTCTGTCTACAATGAGCAGTTCTTC.